Described below is a single T cell receptor beta chain sequence and its context. Its specificity is not known. Samples were taken several times over chemoradiotherapy. The source of the sample is a study of chemoradiotherapy in HPV16-positive cancers. Study-level background: A couple of HPV16-positive patients' cells yielded candidate HPV-specific clones and common motifs.

Regarding the study as a whole: The functional HPV-specific definition rests on just a couple of HPV16-positive patients. Better recurrence-free survival went with HPV-responsive T-cell expansion in HPV16-positive patients.

V was clipped by 4 bases and J by 5 bases, with 19 bases between them. CDR1 is SGHDT, CDR2 YYEEEE, per germline. The length of the CDR3 is 15 residues. Clones were read by immunoSEQ multiplex PCR, and TCRdb kept only the in-frame ones, dropping some. In the table there are over 1,300 clones, approximately 86% of which are singletons. This TCR was recovered from a human donor with HPV-associated anogenital cancer. The chain is built from TRBV5-6 and TRBJ2-7; D is ambiguous. The sample in question was tumor tissue, obtained from a patient who underwent chemoradiotherapy. CDR3 nucleotide sequence: TGTGCCAGCAGCGATAAGGGCCAAACCCCCGACGAGCAGTACTTC. It codes for CASSDKGQTPDEQYF.